This T cell receptor (beta chain) was observed in a study of identical twins. From the 5' RACE reads, TCRdb called clonotypes with MiXCR, one entry per CDR3 protein. The sample shows around 470,000 distinct CDR3 sequences, approximately 15% of them seen only once. This clonotype was recorded at least ten times. Its antigen is currently unknown. Study conclusions and caveats: Out-of-frame alpha sequences shared by twins showed excess low generation probability. Where beta out-of-frame sequences were concerned, excess twin sharing was weaker. Models, which agreed with sharing between unrelated individuals, nonetheless underestimated the out-of-frame TCR alpha sharing seen in monozygotic twins. The abundant beta clonotypes from cord blood had fewer insertions, and memory repertoires had none of this.

Germline V CDR1 and CDR2: SGHRS, YFSETQ. Germline trimming cut 1 base from V and 5 bases from J; bases unmatched to any gene: 5. The CDR3 runs 15 residues. This sample also belongs to another study, concerning yellow fever vaccine responses in identical twins.

The sequence derives from a woman aged 18 to 35 in good health. The chain combines TRBV5-1 with TRBJ2-2; 7 nucleotides agree with TRBD1. The sequenced sample consisted of CD4+ T cells sorted from blood. CDR3 region: CASSLSDRATGELFF. The CDR3 DNA reads as TGCGCCAGCAGCTTGTCCGACAGGGCGACCGGGGAGCTGTTTTTT.